The 29 T cell receptor beta chains in this list originate from one sample, sequenced in a study of post-analysis software for immune sequencing data. Study-level findings and limits: TRBV5-6, TRBV5-1 and TRBV20-1 belonged to a set of roughly 5 TRBV segments that were more frequent in patients than controls.

Researchers reported that TCR beta cDNA libraries carried unique molecular identifiers. TCRdb itself ran the PCR reads through MiXCR, one entry per CDR3 protein. Found here are approximately 460,000 distinct CDR3 sequences, around 40% of them singletons; the top ten hold roughly an eighth. These receptors' targets are unknown. The sample was blood. The receptors were gathered from a girl under 18 with multiple sclerosis.

The rearrangement joins TRBV10-3 to TRBJ2-3; 14 bases match TRBD2. The germline V gene has CDR1 ENHRY and CDR2 SYGVKD. Losses at the gene ends were 10 bases for V and 3 bases for J; bases not matched to a gene: 6. The length of the CDR3 is 15 residues. The DNA of the CDR3 is TGTGCCACCACGGGACTAGCGGGAGTAACAGATACGCAGTATTTT. Translation: CATTGLAGVTDTQYF.

V usage is TRBV28 and J usage is TRBJ1-5; D is possibly TRBD1 (6 bases). Trimming pared 3 bases from V and 7 bases from J, leaving 13 bases between. Germline lookup yields CDR1 MDHEN and CDR2 SYDVKM. This CDR3 is built from 14 residues. CDR3 region: CASSLGQGIQPQHF. CDR3 sequence (DNA): TGTGCCAGCAGTTTGGGGCAGGGGATACAGCCCCAGCATTTT.

This clonotype was seen a few times. The chain recombines TRBV10-3 with TRBJ1-2, with D perhaps TRBD1 (6 bases). The CDR3 contains 12 residues. Germline V lookup: CDR1 ENHRY, CDR2 SYGVKD. V was clipped by 4 bases and J by 3 bases, with 6 bases between them. CDR3 DNA sequence: TGTGCCATCAGTGGACAGGACTATGGCTACACCTTC. Translating gives CAISGQDYGYTF.

The chain uses TRBV5-1 and TRBJ2-1; D perhaps matches TRBD1 (5 bases). Trimming stripped 0 bases from V and 5 bases from J, with 12 bases between. This CDR3 comprises 15 residues. Per germline, CDR1 SGHRS and CDR2 YFSETQ. CDR3 amino acids: CASSLDSGQNNEQFF. The CDR3 bases are TGCGCCAGCAGCTTGGATAGTGGACAAAACAATGAGCAGTTCTTC.

This clonotype was observed a handful of times. J is TRBJ2-1 and V is TRBV12-3 or TRBV12-4; 9 nucleotides line up with TRBD2. This CDR3 has 14 residues. V was pared by 7 bases and J by 8 bases, with 9 bases of the junction left unmatched. The CDR3 region is CASTRASGTDEQFF. CDR3 coding DNA: TGTGCCAGCACCCGGGCTAGCGGGACGGATGAGCAGTTCTTC.

This clonotype has only one observation. Germline is not matched at one junction end, which may reflect a read error. This sequence joins TRBV7-2 and TRBJ2-4; D unclear. The DNA end is more similar to TRBJ2-7, so the J call may be wrong. Germline V gene lookup returns CDR1 SGHTA and CDR2 FQGNSA. The CDR3 runs 12 residues. This chain's CDR3 is CANSPNTYEQYF. The CDR3 DNA follows: TGTGCCAACAGCCCAAACACTTACGAGCAGTACTTC.

This clonotype has a handful of counts. V and J are TRBV6-2 or TRBV6-3 and TRBJ2-4, with 8 bases identical to TRBD1. Trimming removed 5 bases from V and 8 bases from J; junction bases left unmatched: 5. Germline-derived CDR1 and CDR2 are MNHEY and SVGEGT. The CDR3 has 13 amino acids. Here the CDR3 reads CASSDRGADIQYF. As DNA, the CDR3 is TGTGCCAGCAGTGACAGGGGAGCGGACATTCAGTACTTC.

This clonotype has a handful of counts. CDR3 coding DNA: TGCAGTGCCCCGACTAGCGGGAGGAATGAGCAGTTCTTC. The encoded protein is CSAPTSGRNEQFF. The V and J genes are TRBV20-1 and TRBJ2-1; 13 bases fit TRBD2. Germline V lookup: CDR1 DFQATT, CDR2 SNEGSKA (reference sequence). The CDR3 extends over 13 amino acids. J gave up 7 bases and V 6 bases, and 3 bases lay outside the gene matches.

This rearrangement joins TRBV4-1 to TRBJ2-7; the match to TRBD1 covers 10 bases. With V trimmed by 4 bases and J by 7 bases, 16 bases remained unmatched. The CDR3 loop spans 17 amino acids. In germline, CDR1 is MGHRA, CDR2 YSYEKL. DNA for the CDR3: TGCGCCAGCAGCCCACCCGCTGCCGGGACAGGGGACTTAGAGCAGTACTTC. Protein product: CASSPPAAGTGDLEQYF.

This clonotype appeared a few times. This chain connects TRBV7-8 to TRBJ2-3; D call uncertain. This CDR3 is built from 14 residues. V was cut by 10 bases and J by 3 bases, with 17 bases left in between. Germline CDR1 SGHVS, CDR2 FQNEAQ. CDR3 nucleotides: TGTGCCACCACCCTGGCGGAAAGGACAGATACGCAGTATTTT. This gives the protein CATTLAERTDTQYF.

Comment on this clonotype: The CDR3 does not end in the conserved phenylalanine or tryptophan, so this is likely a read error. The DNA is left out, because the CDR3 cannot be placed on it with certainty; the CDR3 is given as TCRdb lists it. The chain uses TRBV28 and TRBJ2-5; the table calls TRBD1, which could not be checked here. The germline V gene encodes CDR1 MDHEN and CDR2 SYDVKM. The CDR3 is 12 amino acids long, termini counted. The CDR3 spells CASSLRIDTQDT.

CDR3 nucleotide sequence: TGCAGCGTTGGGGGGGGTGGTACAGCGGATACGCAGTATTTT. This encodes CSVGGGGTADTQYF. V and J are TRBV29-1 and TRBJ2-3, with 7 bases that match TRBD2. The germline gives CDR1 SQVTM, CDR2 ANQGSEA. V was pared by 4 bases and J by 6 bases, with 10 bases of the junction left unmatched. The CDR3 contains 14 residues.

V is TRBV20-1 and J is TRBJ2-3; the match to TRBD2 covers 12 bases. From germline, CDR1 is DFQATT and CDR2 SNEGSKA (reference sequence). This CDR3 is 16 amino acids long. The V segment lost 2 bases and the J segment 3 bases; nucleotides outside the gene matches: 6. The CDR3 coding sequence is TGCAGTGCTAGAAGGCCTAGCGGGAGGGTAACAGATACGCAGTATTTT. Protein sequence: CSARRPSGRVTDTQYF.

On this clonotype itself: It may be a read error: a sequence one base away is much more abundant. The chain recombines TRBV7-7 with TRBJ2-7, with D perhaps TRBD1 (6 bases). Germline V gene data show CDR1 as SSHAT and CDR2 as FNYEAQ (reference sequence). The CDR3 length is 16 residues. CDR3 nucleotide sequence: TGTGCTGTCGGACAGTGGGATCGAAGCCTCTCCTACGAGCAGTACTTC. Protein: CAVGQWDRSLSYEQYF.

The CDR3 DNA reads TGTGCCAGCAGCTCTGATCTAGCGGGACCCGATACGCAGTATTTT. It translates to CASSSDLAGPDTQYF. V gene TRBV11-2 combines with J gene TRBJ2-3; TRBD2 agrees at 9 bases. This CDR3 contains 15 residues. V was clipped by 4 bases and J by 6 bases; unmatched bases: 8. The germline gives CDR1 SGHAT, CDR2 FQNNGV.

The CDR3 loop reads CASSYEGGQLLGEQYF. CDR3 in DNA: TGTGCCAGCAGCTACGAGGGGGGGCAACTCCTTGGCGAGCAGTACTTC. The V call is TRBV11-2, the J call TRBJ2-5; D is perhaps TRBD2 (7 bases). The J call may not be correct, given that the DNA end is closer to TRBJ2-7. This CDR3 is built from 16 residues. Germline V gives CDR1 SGHAT, CDR2 FQNNGV.

The rearrangement links TRBV7-8 to TRBJ2-7; 9 bases are shared with TRBD2. V was pared by 1 base and J by 7 bases, with 8 bases of the junction left unmatched. The CDR3 runs 15 residues. Germline V gene data show CDR1 as SGHVS and CDR2 as FQNEAQ. CDR3 region: CASSLGASGTLEQYF. The CDR3 nucleotides are TGTGCCAGCAGCTTAGGGGCTAGCGGGACCTTGGAGCAGTACTTC.

The chain is built from TRBV30 and TRBJ2-3; tentatively, D is TRBD1 or TRBD2 (5 bases each). V shed 2 bases and J shed 0 bases, with 9 bases lying between them. The CDR3 has 14 residues. CDR1 and CDR2 from the germline V gene are GTSNPN and SVGIG (reference sequence). CDR3 protein: CAWSRRDSTDTQYF. In DNA form, the CDR3 reads TGTGCCTGGAGTAGACGGGACAGCACAGATACGCAGTATTTT.

The J gene is TRBJ2-7, the V gene TRBV20-1; D possibly corresponds to TRBD1 (5 bases). V was cut by 6 bases and J by 7 bases, with 16 bases left in between. This CDR3 has 12 amino acids. Germline V gene lookup returns CDR1 DFQATT and CDR2 SNEGSKA (reference sequence). The CDR3 here is CSAPRQLGEQYF. DNA for the CDR3: TGCAGTGCACCCAGACAGCTCGGGGAGCAGTACTTC.

This clonotype occurred a few times. The chain has TRBV7-8 and TRBJ2-1; D may be TRBD2 (5 bases). The CDR3 length is 16 residues. Germline CDR1 SGHVS, CDR2 FQNEAQ. V gave up 0 bases and J gave up 4 bases, with 13 bases separating them. The CDR3 loop is CASSLADVALYNEQFF. The CDR3, as DNA: TGTGCCAGCAGCTTAGCGGATGTAGCGCTTTACAATGAGCAGTTCTTC.

J is TRBJ2-1 and V is TRBV5-1; possibly TRBD2 for D (5 bases). The CDR3 extends over 16 amino acids. Deletions cut 1 base from V and 6 bases from J, with 17 bases between. CDR1 and CDR2 from the germline V gene are SGHRS and YFSETQ. The CDR3 sequence is CASSLTSGYPINEQFF. The CDR3 DNA reads TGCGCCAGCAGCTTGACGAGCGGTTACCCGATCAATGAGCAGTTCTTC. Together with reference TRBV5-1 and TRBJ2-1, the CDR3 gives the full variable domain: KAGVTQTPRYLIKTRGQQVTLSCSPISGHRSVSWYQQTPGQGLQFLFEYFSETQRNKGNFPGRFSGRQFSNSRSEMNVSTLELGDSALYLCASSLTSGYPINEQFFGPGTRLTVL.

This clonotype has just a few counts. The chain joins TRBV5-1 to TRBJ1-1; 8 nucleotides agree with TRBD1. Germline trimming cut 4 bases from V and 0 bases from J; bases unmatched to any gene: 5. The CDR3 contains 15 residues. CDR1 and CDR2 from the germline V gene are SGHRS and YFSETQ. The CDR3 loop is CASSPRQGMNTEAFF. The CDR3 DNA reads as TGCGCCAGCAGCCCTAGACAGGGGATGAACACTGAAGCTTTCTTT.

This clonotype has a handful of counts. V is TRBV29-1 and J is TRBJ1-2; a possible D gene is TRBD1 (6 bases). Germline-derived CDR1 and CDR2 are SQVTM and ANQGSEA. V dropped 0 bases and J dropped 5 bases, with 19 bases sitting between them. This CDR3 has 16 residues. CDR3 amino acids: CSVEDRGDTSYYGYTF. Written as DNA, the CDR3 is TGCAGCGTTGAAGATCGGGGGGACACATCTTATTATGGCTACACCTTC.

A note on this clonotype: Being one base from a much bigger clone, this may be a read error. The rearrangement joins TRBV29-1 to TRBJ2-1; no clear D. The CDR3 loop spans 11 amino acids. Germline CDR1 is SQVTM and CDR2 is ANQGSEA. The V and J ends lost 6 bases and 9 bases respectively, with 12 bases between them. The CDR3 protein is CSVGRWGEQFF. The DNA of the CDR3 is TGCAGCGTCGGTAGGTGGGGTGAGCAGTTCTTC.

The chain uses TRBV6-2 or TRBV6-3 and TRBJ1-2; possibly TRBD1 for D (5 bases). CDR3 length equals 13 residues. Looked up from germline, CDR1 is MNHEY and CDR2 is SVGEGT. Trimming stripped 0 bases from V and 8 bases from J, with 10 bases between. CDR3 in DNA: TGTGCCAGCAGTTACTCGAATGGGGACGGCTACACCTTC. Protein product: CASSYSNGDGYTF.

This clonotype showed up just once. An end of the junction does not agree with germline; a read error may underlie this. This chain connects TRBV12-3 or TRBV12-4 to TRBJ2-3; tentatively, D is TRBD1 (6 bases). CDR3 length: 16 residues. The CDR3 DNA is TGTGCCGGCAGTTTTCGACAGGTTACTAGCACAGATACGCAGTATTTT. This sequence encodes CAGSFRQVTSTDTQYF.

The rearrangement joins TRBV3-1 to TRBJ2-7, with D maybe TRBD2 (5 bases). V lost 6 bases, J lost 6 bases, and 15 bases lay in between. The CDR3 sequence is 13 residues long. The V gene's germline CDR1 is LGHDT and CDR2 YNNKEL (reference sequence). The CDR3 sequence: CASSEGRDGEQYF. The DNA of the CDR3 is TGTGCCAGCAGTGAAGGGAGAGACGGCGAGCAGTACTTC.

The V and J genes are TRBV10-1 and TRBJ2-5; 7 bases map to TRBD1. V was clipped by 6 bases and J by 5 bases; unmatched bases: 12. The CDR3 is 15 residues long. Germline V CDR1 and CDR2: WNHNN, SYGVQD (reference sequence). In nucleotides, the CDR3 is TGCGCCAGCAGCCAAAAGACAGGGAGCGTTGAGACCCAGTACTTC. Its translation is CASSQKTGSVETQYF.

This clonotype was seen a few times. The chain recombines TRBV20-1 with TRBJ2-5; 12 bases align to TRBD2. CDR1 and CDR2 (germline): DFQATT, SNEGSKA (reference sequence). There are 15 residues in the CDR3. Germline trimming cut 5 bases from V and 4 bases from J; bases unmatched to any gene: 8. CDR3 sequence reads: CSACRPGLAGETQYF. Written as DNA, the CDR3 is TGCAGTGCTTGCCGCCCGGGACTAGCGGGAGAGACCCAGTACTTC.